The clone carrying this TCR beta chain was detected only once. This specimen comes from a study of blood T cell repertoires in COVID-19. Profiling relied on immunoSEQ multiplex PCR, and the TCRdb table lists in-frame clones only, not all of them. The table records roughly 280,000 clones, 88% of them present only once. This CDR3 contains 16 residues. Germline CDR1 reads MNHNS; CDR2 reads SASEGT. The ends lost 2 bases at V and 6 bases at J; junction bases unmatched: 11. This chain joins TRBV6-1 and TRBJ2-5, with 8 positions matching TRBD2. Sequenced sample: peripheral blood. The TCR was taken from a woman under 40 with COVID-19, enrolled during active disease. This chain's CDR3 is CASSEQTSGFGQTQYF. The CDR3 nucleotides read TGTGCCAGCAGTGAACAAACTAGCGGATTCGGCCAGACCCAGTACTTC.